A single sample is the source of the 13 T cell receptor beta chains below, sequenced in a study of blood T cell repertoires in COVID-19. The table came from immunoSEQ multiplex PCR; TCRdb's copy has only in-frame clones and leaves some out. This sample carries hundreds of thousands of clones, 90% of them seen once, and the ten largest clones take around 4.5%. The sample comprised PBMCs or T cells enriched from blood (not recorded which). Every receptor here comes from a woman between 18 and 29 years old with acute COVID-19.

CDR3 loop: CASSSRRPPYNEQFF. The CDR3 DNA is TGTGCCAGCAGTTCGCGGAGACCCCCCTACAATGAGCAGTTCTTC. This sequence joins TRBV28 and TRBJ2-1, with unresolved D. CDR3 length equals 15 residues. Germline-derived CDR1 and CDR2 are MDHEN and SYDVKM. V was shortened by 4 bases and J by 2 bases, with 12 bases between the two germline ends.

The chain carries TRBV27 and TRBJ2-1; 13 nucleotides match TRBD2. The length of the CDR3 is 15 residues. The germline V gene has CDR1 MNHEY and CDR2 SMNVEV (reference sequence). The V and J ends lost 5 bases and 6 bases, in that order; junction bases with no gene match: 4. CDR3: CASSRLAGGFNEQFF. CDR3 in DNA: TGTGCCAGCAGTCGACTAGCGGGAGGCTTCAATGAGCAGTTCTTC.

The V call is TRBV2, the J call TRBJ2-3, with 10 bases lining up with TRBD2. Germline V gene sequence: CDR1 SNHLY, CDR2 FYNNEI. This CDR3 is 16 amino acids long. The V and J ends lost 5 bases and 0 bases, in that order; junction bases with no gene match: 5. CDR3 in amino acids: CASSHRTSGSTDTQYF. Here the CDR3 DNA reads TGTGCCAGCAGTCATAGGACTAGCGGAAGCACAGATACGCAGTATTTT.

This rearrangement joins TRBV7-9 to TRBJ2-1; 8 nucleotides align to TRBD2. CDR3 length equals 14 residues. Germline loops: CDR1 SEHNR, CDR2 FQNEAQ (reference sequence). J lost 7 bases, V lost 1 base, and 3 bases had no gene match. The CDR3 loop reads CASSLGTSKNEQFF. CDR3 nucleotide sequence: TGTGCCAGCAGCTTAGGGACTAGCAAAAATGAGCAGTTCTTC.

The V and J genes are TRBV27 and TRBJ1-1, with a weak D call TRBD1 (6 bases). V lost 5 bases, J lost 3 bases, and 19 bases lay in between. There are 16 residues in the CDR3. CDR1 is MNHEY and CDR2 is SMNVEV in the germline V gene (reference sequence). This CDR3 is CASSPLIIQGYTEAFF. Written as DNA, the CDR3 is TGTGCCAGCAGTCCCTTAATTATACAGGGATACACTGAAGCTTTCTTT.

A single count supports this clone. The CDR3 sequence: CASSLALEAFF. In DNA form, the CDR3 reads TGTGCCAGCAGCTTAGCCCTTGAAGCTTTCTTT. This rearrangement joins TRBV11-2 to TRBJ1-1; D is unresolved. Germline CDR1 SGHAT, CDR2 FQNNGV. This CDR3 is built from 11 residues. Trimming took off 1 base at V and 7 bases at J, with 4 bases between the two ends.

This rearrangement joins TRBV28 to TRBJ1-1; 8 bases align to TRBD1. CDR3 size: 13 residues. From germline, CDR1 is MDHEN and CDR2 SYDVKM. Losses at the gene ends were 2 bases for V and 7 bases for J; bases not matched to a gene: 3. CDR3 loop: CASSLGQGGEAFF. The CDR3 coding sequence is TGTGCCAGCAGTTTAGGACAGGGTGGTGAAGCTTTCTTT.

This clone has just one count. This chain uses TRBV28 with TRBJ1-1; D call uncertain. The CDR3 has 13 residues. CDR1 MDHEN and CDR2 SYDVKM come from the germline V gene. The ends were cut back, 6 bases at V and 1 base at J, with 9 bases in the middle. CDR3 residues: CASSRSGNTEAFF. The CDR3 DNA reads TGTGCCAGCAGCCGATCAGGGAACACTGAAGCTTTCTTT.

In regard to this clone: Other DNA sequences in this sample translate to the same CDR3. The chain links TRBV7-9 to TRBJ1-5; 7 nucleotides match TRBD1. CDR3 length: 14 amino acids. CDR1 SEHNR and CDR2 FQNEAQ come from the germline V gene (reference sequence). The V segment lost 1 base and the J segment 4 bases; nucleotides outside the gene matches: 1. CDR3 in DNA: TGTGCCAGCAGCTTAGGACAGGGTAATCAGCCCCAGCATTTT. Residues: CASSLGQGNQPQHF.

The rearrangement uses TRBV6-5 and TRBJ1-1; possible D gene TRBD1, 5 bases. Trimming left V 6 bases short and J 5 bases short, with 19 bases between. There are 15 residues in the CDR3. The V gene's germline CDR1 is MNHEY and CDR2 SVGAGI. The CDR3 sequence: CASRGGTAGITEAFF. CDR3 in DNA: TGTGCCAGCAGGGGAGGAACCGCAGGGATAACTGAAGCTTTCTTT.

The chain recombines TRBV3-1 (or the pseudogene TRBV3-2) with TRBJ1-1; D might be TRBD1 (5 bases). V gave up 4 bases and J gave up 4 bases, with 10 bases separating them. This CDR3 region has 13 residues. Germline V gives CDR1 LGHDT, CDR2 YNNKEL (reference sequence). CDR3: CASSRRGGTEAFF. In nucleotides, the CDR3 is TGTGCCAGCAGCCGTCGGGGGGGCACTGAAGCTTTCTTT.

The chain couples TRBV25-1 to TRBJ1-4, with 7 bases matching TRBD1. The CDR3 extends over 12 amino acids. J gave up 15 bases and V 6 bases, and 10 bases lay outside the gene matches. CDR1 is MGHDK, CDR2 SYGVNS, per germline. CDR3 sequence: CASRDNDRALFF. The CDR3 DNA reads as TGTGCCAGCAGGGACAACGACAGGGCGTTGTTTTTT. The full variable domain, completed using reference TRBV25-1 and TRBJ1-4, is EADIYQTPRYLVIGTGKKITLECSQTMGHDKMYWYQQDPGMELHLIHYSYGVNSTEKGDLSSESTVSRIRTEHFPLTLESARPSHTSQYLCASRDNDRALFFGSGTQLSVL.

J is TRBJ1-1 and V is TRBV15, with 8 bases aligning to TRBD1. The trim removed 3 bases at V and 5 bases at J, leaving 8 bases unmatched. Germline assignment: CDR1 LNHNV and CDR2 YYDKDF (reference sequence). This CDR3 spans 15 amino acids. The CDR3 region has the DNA TGTGCCACCAGCAGCCTGACAGGGGTCGGGACTGAAGCTTTCTTT. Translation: CATSSLTGVGTEAFF.